This TCR beta chain is drawn from a study of blood T cell repertoires in COVID-19. Looking at the study overall: Researchers got acute and convalescent COVID-19 samples from the United States, Italy and Spain. From T cells, B-cell-depleted T cells, or PBMCs came the material, which was cDNA or gDNA.

This CDR3 is 14 amino acids long. CDR1 and CDR2 from the germline V gene are GTSNPN and SVGIG (reference sequence). Trimming pared 8 bases from V and 4 bases from J, leaving 15 bases between. Source study methods: Using reference gene primer amplification, nucleated cell counts were estimated. Sequenced by immunoSEQ multiplex PCR; TCRdb stores in-frame clones only, minus some. Clone size and V and J calls were adopted from that table, with D and trimming inferred from the DNA. The table lists 250,000 to 350,000 clones, about nine tenths of them singletons. The J gene is TRBJ2-6, the V gene TRBV30; D possibly corresponds to TRBD1 (6 bases). Sequences were obtained from peripheral blood. This TCR came from a woman in her 40s who had recovered from COVID-19. In nucleotides, the CDR3 is TGTGCCAAAACCCAGGGGACCGGGGCCAACGTCCTGACTTTC. This sequence encodes CAKTQGTGANVLTF.